This T cell receptor (beta chain) was found in a study of CD8 T cell repertoires and HIV-1 epitope variants. J lost 4 bases, V lost 4 bases, and 4 bases had no gene match. The CDR3 totals 13 residues. Germline lookup yields CDR1 WNHNN and CDR2 SYGVQD (reference sequence). Of note for this clone: As yet, its antigen is unknown.

Clones were sequenced by immunoSEQ multiplex PCR, and TCRdb holds only the in-frame ones, with some missing. The sample lists 5,600 or so clones, more than 60% occurring once. Material for sequencing was cultured CD8+ T cells derived from PBMCs. J is TRBJ2-7 and V is TRBV10-1, with TRBD2 identical over 7 bases. The receptor comes from a male donor with HIV. In DNA, the CDR3 is TGCGCCAGCAGTGGGGACTATTTTTACGAGCAGTACTTC. The encoded protein is CASSGDYFYEQYF.